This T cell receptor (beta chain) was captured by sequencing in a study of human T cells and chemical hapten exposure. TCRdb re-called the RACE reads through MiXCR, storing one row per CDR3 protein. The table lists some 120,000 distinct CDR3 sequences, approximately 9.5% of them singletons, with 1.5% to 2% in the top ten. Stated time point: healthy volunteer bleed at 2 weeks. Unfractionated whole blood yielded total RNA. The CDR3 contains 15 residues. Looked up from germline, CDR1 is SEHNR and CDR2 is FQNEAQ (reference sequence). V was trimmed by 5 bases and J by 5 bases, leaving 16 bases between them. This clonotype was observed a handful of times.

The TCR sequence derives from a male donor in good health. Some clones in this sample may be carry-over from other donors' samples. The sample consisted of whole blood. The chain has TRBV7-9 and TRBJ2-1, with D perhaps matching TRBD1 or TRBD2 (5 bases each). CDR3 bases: TGTGCCAGCAGCGCCATCCAGGGACCTCACAATGAGCAGTTCTTC. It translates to CASSAIQGPHNEQFF.